This is a list of T cell receptor beta chains from one sample in a study of identical twins. MiXCR, applied by TCRdb to the 5' RACE reads, yields one record per CDR3 protein. The sample lists roughly 720,000 distinct CDR3 sequences; 15% to 20% were seen once. In addition, the sample was reused for a study of T cells expressing NK-cell markers.

The sequenced sample consisted of PBMCs. These receptors came from a young woman in good health. CDR3s include the opening cysteine and the closing phenylalanine or tryptophan. D genes are given only for firm matches. The size of a clone is reported for some rows only, either as once, few or many, or as a class for expanded clones.

NA,TRBJ2-2,13,NA,TRBV10-3,TGTGCCTCTCAGGGCGACGGCGGCGGGGAGCTGTTTTTT,CASQGDGGGELFF
many,TRBJ2-1,16,TRBD2,TRBV7-9,TGTGCCAGCAGCTTCTCCGGGACTAGCGGTTACAATGAGCAGTTCTTC,CASSFSGTSGYNEQFF
few,TRBJ2-6,19,NA,TRBV12-3/TRBV12-4,TGTGCCAGCAGTTTAGCGCTAAGGATGGGGGCGGTTGGGGCCAACGTCCTGACTTTC,CASSLALRMGAVGANVLTF
few,TRBJ1-1,13,NA,TRBV10-3,TGTGCCATCAGTGACAGGTATGACGGTGAAGCTTTCTTT,CAISDRYDGEAFF
NA,TRBJ2-1,11,NA,TRBV6-5,TGTGCCAGCAGTTACTCAGGTGGGGAGTTCTTC,CASSYSGGEFF
few,TRBJ2-1,15,TRBD1,TRBV5-6,TGTGCCAGCAGCCAAGGGACAGGGAGTGGGGATGAGCAGTTCTTC,CASSQGTGSGDEQFF
NA,TRBJ2-3,16,TRBD2,TRBV27,TGTGCCAGCAGTTTATTGGACGGGAGGGCCGCAGATACGCAGTATTTT,CASSLLDGRAADTQYF
NA,TRBJ1-1,14,NA,TRBV7-2,TGTGCCAGCAGCTTGATGTTAATGAACACTGAAGCTTTCTTT,CASSLMLMNTEAFF
few,TRBJ2-1,13,TRBD2,TRBV20-1,TGCAGTGTTACGACTAGCGGATACAATGAGCAGTTCTTC,CSVTTSGYNEQFF
few,TRBJ1-5,15,TRBD1,TRBV28,TGTGCCAGCAGGCCTCCGGACAGGGAGGTTCAGCCCCAGCATTTT,CASRPPDREVQPQHF
NA,TRBJ2-7,15,NA,TRBV6-2/TRBV6-3,TGTGCCAGCAGTTACAACGACCCGCTTTACTACGAGCAGTACTTC,CASSYNDPLYYEQYF
NA,TRBJ2-2,14,NA,TRBV10-2,TGCGCCCTTAGAACAGGGGAGGTAACCGGGGAGCTGTTTTTT,CALRTGEVTGELFF
few,TRBJ1-1,12,NA,TRBV7-8,TGTGCCAGCAGCTCCGCGGGGCTTGAAGCTTTCTTT,CASSSAGLEAFF
few,TRBJ2-2,13,TRBD1,TRBV3-1,TGTGCCAGCAGCAGACAGGGTATCGGGGAGCTGTTTTTT,CASSRQGIGELFF
few,TRBJ2-3,15,NA,TRBV9,TGTGCCAGCAGCAAAGGAGGGGGACACACAGATACGCAGTATTTT,CASSKGGGHTDTQYF
NA,TRBJ2-7,14,NA,TRBV4-1,TGCGCCAGCAGCCAGGACGGGGCTTCCCAGTCGCAGTACTTC,CASSQDGASQSQYF
NA,TRBJ2-7,14,NA,TRBV7-2,TGTGCCAGCAGCATTCATAGGGTATCCTTTGAGCAGTACTTC,CASSIHRVSFEQYF